This TCR beta chain was sequenced during a study of cytomegalovirus exposure and HLA in healthy donors. For the study at large: The 120 or so validation repertoires used a platform that matched the one used for the approximately 670 first-cohort repertoires, as a later analysis reported.

The length of the CDR3 is 14 residues. CDR1 and CDR2 from the germline V gene are SNHLY and FYNNEI. V was pared by 3 bases and J by 6 bases, with 6 bases of the junction left unmatched. On this clone: The antigen remains unidentified.

TCRdb's copy holds only in-frame clones and misses some; the assay was immunoSEQ multiplex PCR. The top ten clones hold about 4% of a sample with roughly 100,000 clones, about 85% of them seen once. Notes on the study in general: Specificity for CMV antigens was confirmed in vitro for three of the CMV-associated chains. High specificity and sensitivity for cytomegalovirus status were reported for the classifier.

Separate from the roughly 700-subject first cohort, the approximately 120-subject validation cohort was the one that the donors belonged to. The rearrangement joins TRBV2 to TRBJ2-3; 7 nucleotides match TRBD1. Sequenced input: PBMCs. This receptor was taken from a woman between 18 and 29 years old in good health and CMV-seropositive. The CDR3 DNA sequence: TGTGCCAGCAGTGAGAGGGGGCGGTCGGATACGCAGTATTTT. Amino acids: CASSERGRSDTQYF.